A selection of T cell receptor beta chains follows, all from one sample in a study of blood T cell repertoires in COVID-19. Method: immunoSEQ multiplex PCR; TCRdb's copy keeps in-frame clones and lacks some. The sample lists over 90,000 clones; 80% to 90% were seen once. Sequenced sample: peripheral blood. These receptors were taken from an elderly man with COVID-19, enrolled during active disease. Each CDR3 is given with its conserved first and last residue. A D gene is named only where the DNA matches it firmly. Clone sizes are given selectively: once, few, many, or a class where the clone is expanded.

clone_size j_call v_call d_call cdr3_aa cdr3_nt
- TRBJ2-5 TRBV2 - CASSASRGAAQYF TGTGCCAGCAGTGCTAGTCGGGGTGCGGCCCAGTACTTC
once TRBJ1-1 TRBV2 - CASSEGRTEAFF TGTGCCAGCAGTGAAGGGAGGACTGAAGCTTTCTTT
- TRBJ1-3 TRBV9 - CASSVSNSGNTIYF TGTGCCAGCAGCGTAAGCAACTCTGGAAACACCATATATTTT
- TRBJ2-3 TRBV5-8 TRBD1 CASSFGQGPDTQYF TGTGCCAGCAGCTTCGGACAGGGTCCAGATACGCAGTATTTT
- TRBJ2-3 TRBV6-5 TRBD1 CASRKDRGSTDTQYF TGTGCCAGCAGGAAGGACAGGGGTAGCACAGATACGCAGTATTTT
- TRBJ2-7 TRBV7-8 TRBD2 CASSLGGSGLGSNYEQYF TGTGCCAGCAGCTTAGGAGGGTCAGGACTAGGTTCAAACTACGAGCAGTACTTC
- TRBJ2-5 TRBV24-1 - CATSDPTGLSETQYF TGTGCCACCAGTGATCCCACAGGGTTGTCCGAGACCCAGTACTTC
- TRBJ2-3 TRBV19 - CASDPGRTTSTDTQYF TGTGCCAGTGACCCGGGCAGGACAACTAGCACAGATACGCAGTATTTT
once TRBJ2-5 TRBV6-5 TRBD1 CASRTQGARETQYF TGTGCCAGCAGAACCCAGGGGGCGCGGGAGACCCAGTACTTC
- TRBJ1-2 TRBV5-5 TRBD1 CASSFDRDYGYTF TGTGCCAGCAGCTTTGACAGGGACTATGGCTACACCTTC
once TRBJ2-7 TRBV6-2/TRBV6-3 - CASSYLDRSYEQYF TGTGCCAGCAGTTATTTAGACAGATCCTACGAGCAGTACTTC
- TRBJ1-1 TRBV7-8 TRBD1 CATHITGQTNTEAFF TGTGCCACCCACATTACGGGACAGACGAACACTGAAGCTTTCTTT
- TRBJ1-3 TRBV10-3 - CVTARGGGSGNTIYF TGTGTCACCGCTCGTGGGGGGGGCTCTGGAAACACCATATATTTT
- TRBJ1-6 TRBV14 TRBD1 CASSQRTGTGNSPLHF TGTGCCAGCAGCCAAAGAACCGGGACAGGGAATTCACCCCTCCACTTT
- TRBJ1-5 TRBV28 TRBD1 CASSIISGQNNQPQHF TGTGCCAGCAGTATTATATCGGGACAGAACAATCAGCCCCAGCATTTT
- TRBJ1-1 TRBV18 TRBD1 CASSPGQGWGNTEAFF TGTGCCAGCTCCCCCGGACAGGGGTGGGGGAACACTGAAGCTTTCTTT
- TRBJ2-5 TRBV5-1 - CASSLVEVGETQYF TGCGCCAGCAGCTTGGTAGAGGTAGGAGAGACCCAGTACTTC
- TRBJ2-3 TRBV19 - CASKTAGHTTDTQYF TGTGCCAGTAAAACGGCGGGGCACACCACAGATACGCAGTATTTT
- TRBJ2-3 TRBV5-1 - CASSLDLDTQYF TGCGCCAGCAGCTTGGATCTCGATACGCAGTATTTT
- TRBJ1-1 TRBV4-1 TRBD1 CASSLGQGGWMNTEAFF TGCGCCAGCAGCTTAGGACAGGGAGGTTGGATGAACACTGAAGCTTTCTTT
- TRBJ2-1 TRBV19 - CASSIELGRGEQFF TGTGCCAGTAGTATAGAGCTGGGGCGGGGTGAGCAGTTCTTC
- TRBJ2-5 TRBV9 - CASSGGQPQETQYF TGTGCCAGCAGCGGCGGACAGCCTCAAGAGACCCAGTACTTC
- TRBJ1-2 TRBV19 TRBD1 CASSIGDRGRYGYTF TGTGCCAGTAGTATAGGAGACAGGGGAAGGTATGGCTACACCTTC
- TRBJ1-3 TRBV9 TRBD1 CASSLDRGGTGNTIYF TGTGCCAGCAGCCTCGACAGGGGAGGAACTGGAAACACCATATATTTT
once TRBJ2-5 TRBV5-1 TRBD1 CASSLAGTGYETQYF TGCGCCAGCAGCTTGGCCGGGACAGGGTATGAGACCCAGTACTTC
- TRBJ1-2 TRBV27 - CASRMIGRFAYGYTF TGTGCCAGCAGAATGATAGGGAGGTTCGCCTATGGCTACACCTTC
- TRBJ1-1 TRBV27 - CASSRKRNTEAFF TGTGCCAGCAGCCGCAAGCGGAACACTGAAGCTTTCTTT
- TRBJ1-1 TRBV18 TRBD1 CASSPPTGRYTEAFF TGTGCCAGCTCACCACCGACAGGGAGGTACACTGAAGCTTTCTTT
- TRBJ1-5 TRBV27 - CASRGAGERQPQHF TGTGCCAGCAGAGGTGCGGGGGAACGTCAGCCCCAGCATTTT
- TRBJ1-2 TRBV19 TRBD1 CASSIQGALYGYTF TGTGCCAGTAGTATTCAGGGGGCTCTTTACGGCTACACCTTC
- TRBJ1-4 TRBV9 TRBD1 CASSPRQGEEKLFF TGTGCCAGCAGCCCGCGACAGGGTGAGGAAAAACTGTTTTTT
once TRBJ1-4 TRBV15 TRBD1 CATSRPGQGDEKLFF TGTGCCACCAGCAGGCCGGGACAGGGGGACGAAAAACTGTTTTTT
- TRBJ1-2 TRBV10-2 - CASSRGAGDTYGYTF TGCGCCAGCAGTCGTGGGGCAGGGGACACCTATGGCTACACCTTC
- TRBJ2-3 TRBV2 TRBD2 CASISGPGGTQYF TGTGCCAGCATTAGCGGGCCCGGTGGTACGCAGTATTTT
- TRBJ2-2 TRBV15 - CATSRDFWGVMDTGELFF TGTGCCACCAGCAGAGATTTTTGGGGGGTTATGGACACCGGGGAGCTGTTTTTT
- TRBJ2-7 TRBV2 TRBD2 CASEGTSGTGQYF TGTGCCAGCGAAGGGACTAGCGGGACCGGGCAGTACTTC
once TRBJ2-5 TRBV6-2/TRBV6-3 TRBD1 CASSYHPTGVFETQYF TGTGCCAGCAGTTACCATCCGACAGGGGTTTTTGAGACCCAGTACTTC